One and the same sample provided the 4 T cell receptor beta chains below, sequenced in a study of blood T cell repertoires in COVID-19. Here immunoSEQ multiplex PCR was the method, and the copy in TCRdb shows in-frame clones only, minus some. The table lists 130,000 or so clones, roughly 89% of them singletons. The sequencing input was PBMCs or T cells enriched from blood (not recorded which). These receptors originate from a woman in her twenties or thirties who had recovered from COVID-19.

The J gene is TRBJ1-3, the V gene TRBV2; no clear D. Per the germline V gene, CDR1 is SNHLY and CDR2 is FYNNEI. There are 14 residues in the CDR3. V was cut by 6 bases and J by 4 bases, with 13 bases left in between. DNA for the CDR3: TGTGCCAGCAGGGAATACTCCTTCGGAAACACCATATATTTT. Translation: CASREYSFGNTIYF.

This clone has a single count. V gene TRBV29-1 combines with J gene TRBJ1-2; 7 nucleotides match TRBD1. The CDR3 sequence is 13 residues long. The J segment lost 4 bases and the V segment lost 7 bases, leaving 9 bases of the junction unmatched. Germline V gives CDR1 SQVTM, CDR2 ANQGSEA. Written as DNA, the CDR3 is TGCAGCGCCACGGGACAGCAGGGCTATGGCTACACCTTC. Amino acids: CSATGQQGYGYTF.

CDR3 DNA sequence: TGTGCCAGCAGCCGCGGACTAGCGGGAGATGGGGAGGAGACCCAGTACTTC. Protein: CASSRGLAGDGEETQYF. The rearrangement links TRBV5-4 to TRBJ2-5; TRBD2 matches at 13 bases. After removal of 4 bases from V and 5 bases from J, the junction contained 11 bases not matched to a gene. CDR1 SGHNT and CDR2 YYREEE come from the germline V gene (reference sequence). The CDR3 runs 17 residues.

The V and J genes are TRBV21-1 and TRBJ2-7; the listed D gene, TRBD2, was not tested against the DNA. TRBV21-1 is a pseudogene. There are 15 residues in the CDR3. CDR3 region: CARVPRLARPYEQYF. In DNA, the CDR3 is TGTGCCAGAGTCCCCCGACTAGCGAGGCCCTACGAGCAGTACTTC.